This TCR beta chain was found in a study of T cells in Graves' hyperthyroidism and ophthalmopathy. Overall study results and limits: Model output signaled ophthalmopathy a median roughly 6.5 months ahead of onset.

This sample holds PBMCs from under 11 ml fresh peripheral blood. Germline V gene sequence: CDR1 ENHRY, CDR2 SYGVKD. The CDR3 covers 13 residues. Trimming removed 6 bases at V and 6 bases at J, with 9 bases between. This clonotype was counted ten times or more. The antigen is unknown. Authors of the study amplified TCR beta CDR3 regions from RNA transcripts. Primed by the HTBI set, a first-round RT-PCR was run on the TCR CDR3. One entry per CDR3 protein results from TCRdb running MiXCR on the multiplex PCR reads. Of 300,000 to 450,000 distinct CDR3 sequences in the sample, about a sixth are singletons; the top ten hold less than 20%.

V and J are TRBV10-3 and TRBJ1-6; D is perhaps TRBD1 (5 bases). This receptor was obtained from a woman aged 40-49 years with Graves' ophthalmopathy. Sequencing used blood. CDR3 protein: CAIRTATNSPLHF. DNA of the CDR3: TGTGCCATCAGGACAGCAACTAATTCACCCCTCCACTTT.